The entry that follows covers one T cell receptor (beta chain) sequence. Its target is not known. In the PCR, 60 Vbeta and 13 Jbeta primers were used. Clones were read by immunoSEQ multiplex PCR, and TCRdb kept only the in-frame ones, dropping some. The table lists 150,000 to 200,000 clones, over 75% of them singletons. Trimming cost V 2 bases and J 4 bases, with 11 bases left between them. The CDR3 runs 14 residues. CDR1 and CDR2 from the germline V gene are SEHNR and FQNEAQ (reference sequence). This sample is drawn from a study of cytomegalovirus exposure and HLA in healthy donors. Study-wide context: Unique TCRs numbering some 77 million, obtained from HLA-typed donors, made up an early data release. Among the approximately 410 genotyped donors, approximately 80% were placed in the Caucasian-associated ancestry cluster.

General study results and limits: Owing to their indistinguishability, certain V segments, notably TRBV6-2 and TRBV6-3, were excluded. In a later analysis, an Asian-associated ancestry cluster reportedly showed fewer N-insertions than the approximately 620-donor mean.

The V call is TRBV7-9, the J call TRBJ1-1; D is ambiguous. The TCR sequence derives from a man aged 60 to 69 in good health and CMV-seronegative. What was sequenced was PBMCs. The chain's CDR3 is CASSLNSEGTEAFF. CDR3 nucleotide sequence: TGTGCCAGCAGCTTAAACAGTGAAGGCACTGAAGCTTTCTTT.